This record covers a single TCR beta chain. The target antigen is unknown. Sequenced by immunoSEQ multiplex PCR; TCRdb stores in-frame clones only, minus some. Here the sample spans roughly 160,000 clones, 88% being singletons. CDR1 and CDR2 (germline): SGHRS, YFSETQ. CDR3 length equals 15 residues. The junction had 5 bases not matched to a gene; V was cut back by 1 base and J by 4 bases. This specimen comes from a study of radiation and T cells in renal cell carcinoma. Study findings and constraints: From baseline, blood top tumor clonotypes peaked at 2 weeks post-radiation.

Time point of the sample: blood 4 weeks post-SBRT, at nephrectomy. The treatment is: 15 Gy SBRT to primary tumor, nephrectomy 4 weeks later. Nephrectomy followed 15 Gy stereotactic body radiation by 4 weeks. This clonotype was obtained from a woman in her forties or fifties with renal cell carcinoma. The chain employs TRBV5-1 and TRBJ2-1, with 7 nucleotides matching TRBD1. The sequences come from blood, collected from a patient whose treatment included radiotherapy and nephrectomy. In DNA form, the CDR3 reads TGCGCCAGCAGCTTGTACGGGACAGATTACAATGAGCAGTTCTTC. Amino acids: CASSLYGTDYNEQFF. Together with reference TRBV5-1 and TRBJ2-1, the CDR3 gives the full variable domain: KAGVTQTPRYLIKTRGQQVTLSCSPISGHRSVSWYQQTPGQGLQFLFEYFSETQRNKGNFPGRFSGRQFSNSRSEMNVSTLELGDSALYLCASSLYGTDYNEQFFGPGTRLTVL.